The 24 T cell receptor beta chains in this list originate from one sample, sequenced in a study of blood T cells in healthy people across ages. Sample-barcoded 5' priming and a J-beta primer mix drove a second PCR of roughly 7 to 11 cycles. From the 5' RACE reads, TCRdb called clonotypes with MiXCR, one entry per CDR3 protein. The sample shows about 1,400,000 distinct CDR3 sequences, 42% of them seen only once. The sample comprised blood. All receptors derive from a woman younger than 30 in good health.

This sequence joins TRBV12-3 or TRBV12-4 and TRBJ1-2; D unclear. Trimming took 3 bases from V and 4 from J, leaving 12 bases between them. The CDR3 has 14 residues. CDR3 protein: CASSFVTPGYGYTF. The CDR3 DNA is TGTGCCAGCAGTTTTGTGACACCAGGCTATGGCTACACCTTC.

Comment on this clonotype: Given a much more abundant clone one base away, this may be a read error. CDR3 coding DNA: TGTGCCAGCAGTATGACAGGGGGCGTTTCACCCTTCCACTTT. This gives the protein CASSMTGGVSPFHF. The V call is TRBV6-6, the J call TRBJ1-6; 10 bases line up with TRBD1. In germline, CDR1 is MNHNY, CDR2 SVGAGI (reference sequence). The CDR3 consists of 14 residues.

This clonotype was recorded a few times. The V and J genes are TRBV20-1 and TRBJ2-1, with 11 bases aligning to TRBD2. The CDR3 totals 16 residues. Trimming took 0 bases from V and 7 from J; bases not matched to a gene: 8. Germline CDR1 DFQATT, CDR2 SNEGSKA (reference sequence). CDR3 in amino acids: CSAREQTSGIRNEQFF. CDR3 nucleotides: TGCAGTGCTAGAGAACAGACTAGCGGGATAAGGAATGAGCAGTTCTTC.

This clonotype was observed a handful of times. The gene calls are TRBV5-1 and TRBJ2-1; D might be TRBD2 (6 bases). CDR3 length: 17 amino acids. The V gene lost 3 bases and the J gene lost 3 bases, with 19 bases spanning the gap. Per germline, CDR1 SGHRS and CDR2 YFSETQ. The CDR3 loop reads CASSYPGTQFIYNEQFF. The CDR3, as DNA: TGCGCCAGCAGCTACCCGGGGACTCAATTTATCTACAATGAGCAGTTCTTC. Full variable domain (rest looked up from reference TRBV5-1 and TRBJ2-1): KAGVTQTPRYLIKTRGQQVTLSCSPISGHRSVSWYQQTPGQGLQFLFEYFSETQRNKGNFPGRFSGRQFSNSRSEMNVSTLELGDSALYLCASSYPGTQFIYNEQFFGPGTRLTVL.

V gene TRBV4-1 combines with J gene TRBJ1-5; tentative D call: TRBD1 (6 bases). V lost 5 bases, J lost 0 bases, and 17 bases lay in between. This CDR3 has 17 amino acids. CDR1 and CDR2 (germline): MGHRA, YSYEKL. The CDR3 reads CASSGGGTYLSNQPQHF. The CDR3 DNA is TGCGCCAGCAGCGGCGGGGGGACATATCTTAGCAATCAGCCCCAGCATTTT.

This clonotype showed up just once. The chain joins TRBV27 to TRBJ2-7; D may correspond to TRBD1 or TRBD2 (5 bases each). CDR1 and CDR2 (germline): MNHEY, SMNVEV (reference sequence). CDR3 length: 14 residues. V lost 3 bases and J 2 bases, leaving 11 bases between the germline ends. DNA of the CDR3: TGTGCCAGCAGTTTCGAGGGACCCACCTACGAGCAGTACTTC. As protein: CASSFEGPTYEQYF.

This chain connects TRBV6-1 to TRBJ2-1; TRBD2 matches 9 bases. The V and J ends lost 4 bases and 8 bases, in that order; junction bases with no gene match: 6. Germline-derived CDR1 and CDR2 are MNHNS and SASEGT. The CDR3 contains 14 residues. The chain's CDR3 is CASSVGRGGDEQFF. The DNA of the CDR3 is TGTGCCAGCAGTGTAGGGCGGGGGGGCGATGAGCAGTTCTTC.

The chain has TRBV11-2 and TRBJ2-7, with TRBD2 identical over 9 bases. The CDR3 has 14 amino acids. Germline CDR1 reads SGHAT; CDR2 reads FQNNGV. Losses at the gene ends were 3 bases for V and 3 bases for J; bases not matched to a gene: 3. The CDR3 is CASSLGLAFYEQYF. The CDR3 coding sequence is TGTGCCAGCAGCTTGGGACTAGCCTTCTACGAGCAGTACTTC.

The chain couples TRBV7-8 to TRBJ2-1; D uncertain. The germline gives CDR1 SGHVS, CDR2 FQNEAQ. Trimming shortened V by 3 bases and J by 8 bases, and 5 bases separated the two germline ends. The CDR3 is made up of 11 amino acids. In DNA form, the CDR3 reads TGTGCCAGCAGCTTTAGGTATGAGCAGTTCTTC. Translating it yields CASSFRYEQFF.

This chain links TRBV5-1 with TRBJ2-7; unclear D gene. Trimming left V 4 bases short and J 2 bases short, with 13 bases between. The CDR3 covers 14 residues. Per germline, CDR1 SGHRS and CDR2 YFSETQ. The CDR3 sequence is CASSVGPPAYEQYF. DNA of the CDR3: TGCGCCAGCAGCGTAGGACCACCAGCCTACGAGCAGTACTTC. Full variable domain (outside the CDR3, taken from reference TRBV5-1 and TRBJ2-7): KAGVTQTPRYLIKTRGQQVTLSCSPISGHRSVSWYQQTPGQGLQFLFEYFSETQRNKGNFPGRFSGRQFSNSRSEMNVSTLELGDSALYLCASSVGPPAYEQYFGPGTRLTVT.

The chain couples TRBV20-1 to TRBJ2-7, with TRBD2 matching over 8 bases. The junction had 13 bases not matched to a gene; V was cut back by 3 bases and J by 3 bases. The CDR3 is 16 residues long. Germline V CDR1 and CDR2: DFQATT, SNEGSKA (reference sequence). Written as DNA, the CDR3 is TGCAGTGCTAGGCCCATTGGTAGCGGGAATGGCTACGAGCAGTACTTC. Its translation: CSARPIGSGNGYEQYF.

The gene calls are TRBV6-6 and TRBJ2-5; 12 bases are a match to TRBD2. This CDR3 contains 15 residues. The V segment lost 5 bases and the J segment 5 bases; nucleotides outside the gene matches: 6. Germline CDR1 MNHNY, CDR2 SVGAGI (reference sequence). CDR3 region: CASSDTGTSGETQYF. CDR3 nucleotides: TGTGCCAGCAGTGACACCGGGACTAGCGGGGAGACCCAGTACTTC.

This chain links TRBV30 with TRBJ1-2, with TRBD1 matching over 8 bases. Germline V gives CDR1 GTSNPN, CDR2 SVGIG (reference sequence). This CDR3 contains 12 residues. J gave up 2 bases and V 5 bases, and 1 base lay outside the gene matches. DNA of the CDR3: TGTGCCTGGTGGACAGGGAACTATGGCTACACCTTC. Its translation: CAWWTGNYGYTF. The full variable domain, its missing parts supplied by reference TRBV30 and TRBJ1-2, is SQTIHQWPATLVQPVGSPLSLECTVEGTSNPNLYWYRQAAGRGLQLLFYSVGIGQISSEVPQNLSASRPQDRQFILSSKKLLLSDSGFYLCAWWTGNYGYTFGSGTRLTVV.

The chain couples TRBV5-5 to TRBJ2-1, with 8 bases that match TRBD1. The ends lost 5 bases at V and 9 bases at J; junction bases unmatched: 13. This CDR3 has 15 amino acids. The germline V gene has CDR1 SGHKS and CDR2 YYEKEE (reference sequence). In nucleotides, the CDR3 is TGTGCCAGCAGACTGGACAGGGTGGTCCGGAGTGAGCAGTTCTTC. Translated: CASRLDRVVRSEQFF.

This chain uses TRBV7-9 with TRBJ2-3; D is unclear. Trimming cost V 1 base and J 10 bases, with 9 bases left between them. CDR3 size: 12 residues. Germline CDR1 SEHNR, CDR2 FQNEAQ (reference sequence). The CDR3 nucleotides read TGTGCCAGCAGCTTAGACCAGCGTTCGCAGTATTTT. Residues: CASSLDQRSQYF.

This clonotype was found once. This may be a read error, as it is one base from a much larger clone. This sequence joins TRBV14 and TRBJ2-1; 10 bases fit TRBD2. The germline V gene has CDR1 SGHDN and CDR2 FVKESK. The CDR3 is 14 residues long. The CDR3 is CVSSRTSGTNEQFF. In DNA form, the CDR3 reads TGTGTCAGCAGCCGAACTAGCGGGACCAATGAGCAGTTCTTC. The whole variable domain, remainder taken from reference TRBV14 and TRBJ2-1, is EAGVTQFPSHSVIEKGQTVTLRCDPISGHDNLYWYRRVMGKEIKFLLHFVKESKQDESGMPNNRFLAERTGGTYSTLKVQPAELEDSGVYFCVSSRTSGTNEQFFGPGTRLTVL.

V gene TRBV12-3 or TRBV12-4 combines with J gene TRBJ2-1; TRBD2 matches 13 bases. V lost 8 bases and J lost 8; bases outside the gene matches: 21. CDR3 size: 19 residues. CDR3 in DNA: TGTGCCAGCCTCCCACCGGGACTAGCGGGGAGAAGCCCCACCGATGAGCAGTTCTTC. Its protein is CASLPPGLAGRSPTDEQFF.

This clonotype has at least ten counts. The chain uses TRBV6-1 and TRBJ1-2; 7 bases are a match to TRBD1. V shed 8 bases, J shed 0 bases, and the junction held 3 bases outside the gene matches. Germline CDR1 reads MNHNS; CDR2 reads SASEGT. This CDR3 region has 13 residues. CDR3 in DNA: TGTGCCAGCGGGACAGACCCTAACTATGGCTACACCTTC. Its translation is CASGTDPNYGYTF.

The table lists this clonotype with a count of one. The chain links TRBV12-3 or TRBV12-4 to TRBJ1-3, with a weak D call TRBD1 (5 bases). The V end lost 6 bases, the J end lost 8 bases, and 14 bases lay between the germline ends. The CDR3 loop spans 13 amino acids. CDR3 in DNA: TGTGCCAGCAGACCTGGGGGAGGAGACACCATATATTTT. Its protein product is CASRPGGGDTIYF.

V is TRBV20-1 and J is TRBJ2-7, with D possibly being TRBD2 (6 bases). The germline CDR1 and CDR2 sequences are DFQATT and SNEGSKA (reference sequence). The CDR3 consists of 13 residues. The V end lost 5 bases, the J end lost 1 base, and 12 bases lay between the germline ends. The CDR3 loop reads CSAEQEGSYEQYF. The CDR3 region has the DNA TGCAGTGCTGAACAGGAGGGATCCTACGAGCAGTACTTC.

This rearrangement joins TRBV28 to TRBJ1-5, with a weak D call TRBD1 (6 bases). The CDR3 length is 16 residues. Per germline, CDR1 MDHEN and CDR2 SYDVKM. The V end lost 6 bases, the J end lost 1 base, and 16 bases lay between the germline ends. CDR3 region: CASRGAGGQSNQPQHF. As DNA, the CDR3 is TGTGCCAGCAGGGGGGCCGGGGGACAAAGCAATCAGCCCCAGCATTTT.

The rearrangement joins TRBV2 to TRBJ2-3; TRBD1 aligns across 7 bases. The CDR3 sequence is 13 residues long. CDR1 SNHLY and CDR2 FYNNEI come from the germline V gene. V dropped 9 bases and J dropped 3; count of bases not matched to a gene: 6. CDR3 sequence reads: CARTGAGTDTQYF. The CDR3 DNA follows: TGTGCCAGAACAGGGGCAGGGACAGATACGCAGTATTTT.

The J gene is TRBJ1-2, the V gene TRBV29-1, with 7 nucleotides matching TRBD1. Germline V gives CDR1 SQVTM, CDR2 ANQGSEA. V dropped 5 bases and J dropped 8; count of bases not matched to a gene: 5. This CDR3 has 11 residues. Here the CDR3 DNA reads TGCAGCGTTCGCGGACAGGAGGGCTACACCTTC. Its protein product is CSVRGQEGYTF.

There are a few counts of this clonotype. The V gene is TRBV6-4, the J gene TRBJ2-2; 9 bases map to TRBD2. V lost 3 bases and J lost 3; bases outside the gene matches: 5. The CDR3 is 16 residues long. Germline V gene data show CDR1 as MRHNA and CDR2 as SNTAGT. CDR3 in DNA: TGTGCCAGCAGTGAACACCCTAGCGGGGACACCGGGGAGCTGTTTTTT. Protein sequence: CASSEHPSGDTGELFF.